The 18 T cell receptor beta chains reported below all come from one sample, sequenced in a study of shared clonotypes between healthy human individuals. CD45RO negativity and positive selection for CCR7 defined naive CD8 cells, a population that excluded terminally differentiated effector memory CD45RA+ cells. The protocol was immunoSEQ multiplex PCR, while the TCRdb copy is restricted to in-frame clones and leaves out a portion. The table lists around 2,000,000 clones, about 95% of them singletons, with 1% to 1.5% in the top ten. The sequencing sample was made of naive CD8+ T cells sorted from blood. These receptors all stem from a man aged 18-30 years in good health.

V is TRBV9 and J is TRBJ2-5; 7 bases are shared with TRBD1. J gave up 2 bases and V 4 bases, and 5 bases lay outside the gene matches. CDR1 is SGDLS, CDR2 YYNGEE, per germline. The CDR3 loop spans 14 amino acids. In DNA form, the CDR3 reads TGTGCCAGCAGCCCAGGGACAGATCAAGAGACCCAGTACTTC. Encoded protein: CASSPGTDQETQYF.

This sequence joins TRBV27 and TRBJ1-1, with D possibly TRBD1 on 6 matching bases. From germline, CDR1 is MNHEY and CDR2 SMNVEV (reference sequence). This CDR3 is built from 16 residues. Trimming took 4 bases from V and 3 from J, leaving 18 bases between them. The CDR3 loop reads CASSWSGGHIYTEAFF. Here the CDR3 DNA reads TGTGCCAGCAGTTGGTCCGGGGGGCACATATACACTGAAGCTTTCTTT.

The rearrangement uses TRBV30 and TRBJ1-1; D is unclear. The CDR3 extends over 11 amino acids. The V end was cut by 2 bases, the J end by 8 bases, with 9 bases between. Germline V CDR1 and CDR2: GTSNPN, SVGIG (reference sequence). The DNA of the CDR3 is TGTGCCTGGAGTTCCGGGGTGGAAGCTTTCTTT. It is translated as CAWSSGVEAFF.

V and J are TRBV7-9 and TRBJ1-5; no reliable D call. The V gene's germline CDR1 is SEHNR and CDR2 FQNEAQ (reference sequence). This CDR3 comprises 14 residues. Between the trimmed V and J ends, which lost 6 bases and 4 bases, there was a span of 13 bases. This CDR3 is CASSLDLLNQPQHF. The CDR3 DNA is TGTGCCAGCAGTCTGGACCTGTTGAATCAGCCCCAGCATTTT.

Details on this clone: In the same sample, other DNA sequences code for this CDR3. This rearrangement joins TRBV30 to TRBJ2-1, with no clear D. Germline V lookup: CDR1 GTSNPN, CDR2 SVGIG (reference sequence). The CDR3 has 13 residues. V lost 0 bases to trimming and J lost 3 bases, with 6 bases between them. For the CDR3, the DNA is TGTGCCTGGAGTGTAGGCGGCTACAATGAGCAGTTCTTC. Its translation: CAWSVGGYNEQFF.

V is TRBV25-1 and J is TRBJ1-2, with TRBD1 identical over 7 bases. The CDR3 contains 15 residues. The germline V gene has CDR1 MGHDK and CDR2 SYGVNS. After removal of 1 base from V and 8 bases from J, the junction contained 10 bases not matched to a gene. CDR3 nucleotides: TGTGCCAGCAGTGAATCGGTGACAGGGAGGAGAGGCTACACCTTC. It encodes CASSESVTGRRGYTF.

In this sample, this clone turned up once. The rearrangement joins TRBV7-9 to TRBJ2-3; D possibly corresponds to TRBD1 (6 bases). Germline assignment: CDR1 SEHNR and CDR2 FQNEAQ (reference sequence). Trimming pared 5 bases from V and 1 base from J, leaving 13 bases between. The CDR3 has 15 residues. CDR3 residues: CASSQQGMGTDTQYF. As DNA, the CDR3 is TGTGCCAGCAGCCAACAGGGAATGGGCACAGATACGCAGTATTTT.

V and J are TRBV2 and TRBJ1-2; the D gene is possibly TRBD1 (5 bases). The germline V and J ends were trimmed by 3 bases and 4 bases, with 12 bases remaining between them. The CDR3 extends over 14 amino acids. Germline values: CDR1 SNHLY, CDR2 FYNNEI. DNA of the CDR3: TGTGCCAGCAGTGATGGGACGGGATTCTATGGCTACACCTTC. Encoded protein: CASSDGTGFYGYTF.

J is TRBJ2-3 and V is TRBV9; 7 bases agree with TRBD2. This CDR3 is 15 amino acids long. Per germline, CDR1 SGDLS and CDR2 YYNGEE. J gave up 2 bases and V 4 bases, and 7 bases lay outside the gene matches. CDR3 in DNA: TGTGCCAGCAGCTCCGAAGCGGGGAACACAGATACGCAGTATTTT. Translating it yields CASSSEAGNTDTQYF.

This clone occurred once. This sequence joins TRBV2 and TRBJ2-3; 9 nucleotides line up with TRBD1. The CDR3 is 15 residues long. After removal of 8 bases from V and 3 bases from J, the junction contained 9 bases not matched to a gene. In germline, CDR1 is SNHLY, CDR2 FYNNEI. The CDR3 nucleotides are TGTGCCAGCCGAGAACAGGGGGCGTTAACAGATACGCAGTATTTT. Its protein is CASREQGALTDTQYF.

The gene calls are TRBV6-5 and TRBJ2-5, with a tentative D call TRBD1 (5 bases). The CDR3 has 14 residues. Germline V gene sequence: CDR1 MNHEY, CDR2 SVGAGI. Trimming took 6 bases from V and 1 from J, leaving 12 bases between them. For the CDR3, the DNA is TGTGCCAGCAGGATTACAGGAGCCCAAGAGACCCAGTACTTC. Its translation is CASRITGAQETQYF.

V usage is TRBV19 and J usage is TRBJ2-2, with 7 bases fitting TRBD2. The V segment lost 7 bases and the J segment 6 bases; nucleotides outside the gene matches: 5. The CDR3 is 13 residues long. Germline loops: CDR1 LNHDA, CDR2 SQIVND (reference sequence). The CDR3 loop reads CASTLRGAGELFF. CDR3 in DNA: TGTGCCAGTACCCTTCGGGGGGCCGGGGAGCTGTTTTTT.

This clone appeared once. The chain uses TRBV4-1 and TRBJ2-1; 7 bases are a match to TRBD2. Germline V gene lookup returns CDR1 MGHRA and CDR2 YSYEKL. This CDR3 has 14 residues. V was clipped by 4 bases and J by 10 bases; unmatched bases: 10. The CDR3: CASSPGLGEWEQFF. CDR3 DNA: TGCGCCAGCAGCCCCGGACTAGGTGAATGGGAGCAGTTCTTC.

This clone occurred once. The V call is TRBV30, the J call TRBJ2-1, with D uncertain. Deletions cut 6 bases from V and 0 bases from J, with 12 bases between. CDR3 size: 14 residues. CDR1 is GTSNPN, CDR2 SVGIG, per germline (reference sequence). The CDR3 DNA sequence: TGTGCCTGCCCACTTAGGAGCTCCTACAATGAGCAGTTCTTC. Translated: CACPLRSSYNEQFF.

Note on this clone: One end of the junction varies from germline; a read error may be responsible. The chain links TRBV6-5 to TRBJ1-2; tentative D call: TRBD1 (6 bases). This CDR3 spans 14 amino acids. Germline V gene data show CDR1 as MNHEY and CDR2 as SVGAGI. The CDR3 coding sequence is TGTGCCAGCAGAAAGGCCACAGGGCTAGTTGGCTGCACCTTC. It is translated as CASRKATGLVGCTF.

CDR3 nucleotides: TGCAGTGCTAGAGGGGAAGGAGAAGCTTTCTTT. Its translation is CSARGEGEAFF. This rearrangement joins TRBV20-1 to TRBJ1-1; D not certain. Germline loops: CDR1 DFQATT, CDR2 SNEGSKA (reference sequence). Trimming took off 1 base at V and 8 bases at J, with 8 bases between the two ends. The CDR3 has 11 amino acids.

This chain uses TRBV7-8 with TRBJ2-3; D is uncertain. Trimming took 5 bases from V and 0 from J, leaving 12 bases between them. Germline loops: CDR1 SGHVS, CDR2 FQNEAQ. This CDR3 contains 15 residues. The DNA of the CDR3 is TGTGCCAGCAGCCTTTCATTCTTCAGCACAGATACGCAGTATTTT. The encoded protein is CASSLSFFSTDTQYF.

V and J are TRBV2 and TRBJ1-2; 11 bases fit TRBD1. Germline loops: CDR1 SNHLY, CDR2 FYNNEI. The CDR3 is 16 residues long. Trimming removed 6 bases from V and 4 bases from J; junction bases left unmatched: 10. Here the CDR3 DNA reads TGTGCCAGCAGGGACGGGACAGGGGGTATGGGCTATGGCTACACCTTC. As protein: CASRDGTGGMGYGYTF. The variable domain in full, with the rest retrieved from reference TRBV2 and TRBJ1-2, is EPEVTQTPSHQVTQMGQEVILRCVPISNHLYFYWYRQILGQKVEFLVSFYNNEISEKSEIFDDQFSVERPDGSNFTLKIRSTKLEDSAMYFCASRDGTGGMGYGYTFGSGTRLTVV.